The next 16 T cell receptor beta chains were all read from a single sample in a study of CD8 T cells in ankylosing spondylitis. General observations from the study: A TCR beta motif of about 8 highly homologous variants appeared characteristic of ankylosing spondylitis blood.

TCRdb passed the 5' RACE reads through MiXCR, listing each CDR3 protein once. Seen here are some 220,000 distinct CDR3 sequences, about 7.3% observed once, and the top ten hold 13% to 15%. No cognate antigen is known for these TCRs. Source material: blood, either unsorted or a sorted T cell fraction (not recorded which). All receptors come from a male donor with ankylosing spondylitis.

This clonotype was detected ten times or more. The gene calls are TRBV5-1 and TRBJ2-1, with D perhaps TRBD1 (6 bases). The CDR3 contains 15 residues. The V end was cut by 0 bases, the J end by 2 bases, with 9 bases between. CDR1 SGHRS and CDR2 YFSETQ come from the germline V gene. CDR3 coding DNA: TGCGCCAGCAGCTTGGTACAGGGAACCTACAATGAGCAGTTCTTC. Protein: CASSLVQGTYNEQFF.

The V call is TRBV12-3 or TRBV12-4, the J call TRBJ2-7, with D possibly called TRBD1 or TRBD2 (6 bases each). CDR3 length: 14 amino acids. V lost 7 bases and J 3 bases, leaving 16 bases between the germline ends. The DNA of the CDR3 is TGTGCCAGCACCAATCCCGGGGGCGGCTACGAGCAGTACTTC. The encoded protein is CASTNPGGGYEQYF.

This clonotype has ten or more counts. The chain employs TRBV11-2 and TRBJ2-5; 8 bases line up with TRBD1. The CDR3 contains 16 residues. Germline-derived CDR1 and CDR2 are SGHAT and FQNNGV. Trimming removed 5 bases from V and 1 base from J; junction bases left unmatched: 9. CDR3 DNA sequence: TGTGCCAGCAGCCCGTTTATGGACAGGGTCCAAGAGACCCAGTACTTC. It codes for CASSPFMDRVQETQYF.

The table lists this clonotype with many counts. The J gene is TRBJ2-1, the V gene TRBV20-1; the match to TRBD2 covers 7 bases. The CDR3 is made up of 14 amino acids. Trimming took 2 bases from V and 5 from J; bases not matched to a gene: 6. The germline V gene has CDR1 DFQATT and CDR2 SNEGSKA (reference sequence). The CDR3 is CSARWTSSHNEQFF. DNA of the CDR3: TGCAGTGCTAGATGGACTAGTTCCCACAATGAGCAGTTCTTC.

Ten or more counts support this clonotype. CDR3 sequence reads: CASSSRLPGYEQYF. The CDR3 coding sequence is TGTGCCAGCAGTTCCCGTCTCCCGGGCTACGAGCAGTACTTC. The V call is TRBV12-3 or TRBV12-4, the J call TRBJ2-7, with D uncertain. The V end was cut by 4 bases, the J end by 3 bases, with 13 bases between. The CDR3 consists of 14 residues.

This clonotype was seen many times. V and J are TRBV27 and TRBJ1-4; 9 bases map to TRBD1. J was trimmed by 5 bases and V by 5 bases; bases with no gene match: 12. Germline values: CDR1 MNHEY, CDR2 SMNVEV (reference sequence). The CDR3 sequence is 17 residues long. The CDR3 region has the DNA TGTGCCAGCAGTCCAGGGGCAGGGACAGGGAGAAATGAAAAACTGTTTTTT. This sequence encodes CASSPGAGTGRNEKLFF.

This clonotype was counted ten times or more. V gene TRBV7-9 combines with J gene TRBJ2-7; D unclear. Germline CDR1 is SEHNR and CDR2 is FQNEAQ (reference sequence). V gave up 5 bases and J gave up 4 bases, with 6 bases separating them. The CDR3 covers 11 residues. CDR3 nucleotides: TGTGCCAGCAGCCCCCAGTACGAGCAGTACTTC. Translation gives CASSPQYEQYF. Full variable domain (rest looked up from reference TRBV7-9 and TRBJ2-7): DTGVSQNPRHKITKRGQNVTFRCDPISEHNRLYWYRQTLGQGPEFLTYFQNEAQLEKSRLLSDRFSAERPKGSFSTLEIQRTEQGDSAMYLCASSPQYEQYFGPGTRLTVT.

Here the CDR3 reads CASSLVPPGDEQYF. CDR3 sequence (DNA): TGTGCCAGCAGCTTGGTTCCGCCGGGAGACGAGCAGTACTTC. The V and J genes are TRBV5-8 and TRBJ2-7; the D gene is possibly TRBD2 (6 bases). The CDR3 covers 14 residues. V was trimmed by 0 bases and J by 5 bases, leaving 12 bases between them. Germline CDR1 reads SGHTS; CDR2 reads YDEGEE.

This clonotype was observed at least ten times. V and J are TRBV5-1 and TRBJ2-3; D is perhaps TRBD1 or TRBD2 (5 bases each). This CDR3 is 13 amino acids long. Deletions cut 5 bases from V and 4 bases from J, with 11 bases between. Germline V gene sequence: CDR1 SGHRS, CDR2 YFSETQ. CDR3 nucleotides: TGCGCCAGCAGGTGGGGGAGCGCAGATACGCAGTATTTT. Its protein is CASRWGSADTQYF.

This clonotype was picked up many times. The genes are TRBV4-3 and TRBJ2-5, with 8 bases matching TRBD1. The CDR3 loop spans 20 amino acids. Germline CDR1 is LGHNA and CDR2 is YSLEER. V was clipped by 1 base and J by 2 bases; unmatched bases: 18. The CDR3 region is CASSQVIPAGQAIAQETQYF. The CDR3 nucleotides read TGCGCCAGCAGCCAAGTAATTCCCGCGGGACAGGCGATCGCGCAAGAGACCCAGTACTTC.

The V call is TRBV4-2, the J call TRBJ2-2, with D perhaps TRBD2 (5 bases). V shed 4 bases and J shed 6 bases, with 12 bases lying between them. The CDR3 has 14 residues. The germline V gene has CDR1 LGHNA and CDR2 YNFKEQ. For the CDR3, the DNA is TGTGCCAGCAGCCCTGAAGTCGGGGCCGGGGAGCTGTTTTTT. Its protein product is CASSPEVGAGELFF.

V is TRBV10-1 and J is TRBJ1-5; no reliable D call. The CDR3 totals 14 residues. V was trimmed by 0 bases and J by 5 bases, leaving 8 bases between them. Per germline, CDR1 WNHNN and CDR2 SYGVQD (reference sequence). The CDR3 DNA sequence: TGCGCCAGCAGTGAGTCGGGCAGGCATCAGCCCCAGCATTTT. Amino acids: CASSESGRHQPQHF.

The J gene is TRBJ1-4, the V gene TRBV5-6; tentative D call: TRBD1 (5 bases). Trimming shortened V by 0 bases and J by 8 bases, and 14 bases separated the two germline ends. The germline CDR1 and CDR2 sequences are SGHDT and YYEEEE. The CDR3 contains 15 residues. CDR3 DNA: TGTGCCAGCAGCTTGGAAAGGGGCTACTACGAAAAACTGTTTTTT. Amino acids: CASSLERGYYEKLFF.

This clonotype showed up many times. The chain joins TRBV7-9 to TRBJ2-5, with D maybe TRBD1 (6 bases). The V and J ends lost 2 bases and 4 bases respectively, with 8 bases between them. This CDR3 contains 13 residues. Germline V gives CDR1 SEHNR, CDR2 FQNEAQ (reference sequence). The CDR3, as DNA: TGTGCCAGCAGCTTACTGGGGGCAGAGACCCAGTACTTC. Amino acid sequence: CASSLLGAETQYF.

This clonotype was seen at least ten times. The junction departs from the called germline gene at one end, perhaps through a read error. V gene TRBV2 combines with J gene TRBJ1-1, with D possibly TRBD1 on 6 matching bases. CDR1 and CDR2 (germline): SNHLY, FYNNEI. The CDR3 consists of 8 residues. The CDR3, as DNA: TGTGCCAGCGGGGGCGGCAGCTTT. Its translation is CASGGGSF.

This clonotype showed up just a few times. The chain couples TRBV12-3 or TRBV12-4 to TRBJ2-1; 13 positions agree with TRBD2. V lost 6 bases and J lost 9; bases outside the gene matches: 11. The CDR3 is 16 residues long. The CDR3 sequence: CASSRGLAGETGEQFF. As DNA, the CDR3 is TGTGCCAGCAGCCGAGGACTAGCGGGAGAAACGGGTGAGCAGTTCTTC.